These 7 T cell receptor beta chains share one sample of origin, sequenced in a study of T cells after yellow fever vaccination. TCRdb itself ran the 5' RACE reads through MiXCR, one entry per CDR3 protein. This table has about 69,000 distinct CDR3 sequences, 4.5% to 7.5% appearing once. Sequenced here: CD4+ T cells sorted from PBMCs, sampled approximately 16 days after the first yellow fever vaccination. The receptors stem from a man between 18 and 29 years old who received the YFV17D yellow fever vaccine.

This clonotype has ten or more counts. J is TRBJ2-1 and V is TRBV5-1; 9 bases map to TRBD2. The V segment lost 0 bases and the J segment 8 bases; nucleotides outside the gene matches: 6. CDR1 and CDR2 (germline): SGHRS, YFSETQ. The CDR3 has 15 amino acids. As DNA, the CDR3 is TGCGCCAGCAGCTTGGTGGCGGGGGGGCCGGATGAGCAGTTCTTC. Protein sequence: CASSLVAGGPDEQFF.

This clonotype was counted ten times or more. V gene TRBV5-1 combines with J gene TRBJ2-3; TRBD1 matches 7 bases. Germline CDR1 is SGHRS and CDR2 is YFSETQ. This CDR3 has 15 residues. Germline trimming cut 4 bases from V and 4 bases from J; bases unmatched to any gene: 9. CDR3 nucleotides: TGCGCCAGCAGCCCTACAGGGGATGGTGCAGATACGCAGTATTTT. This codes for CASSPTGDGADTQYF.

This clonotype was counted ten times or more. The V call is TRBV4-1, the J call TRBJ2-7; D ambiguous. The CDR3 covers 15 residues. CDR1 is MGHRA, CDR2 YSYEKL, per germline. V was trimmed by 4 bases and J by 1 base, leaving 14 bases between them. CDR3 sequence (DNA): TGCGCCAGCAGCCGGCAATTACAGAGATCCTACGAGCAGTACTTC. It specifies CASSRQLQRSYEQYF.

At least ten counts were recorded for this clonotype. The chain couples TRBV12-3 or TRBV12-4 to TRBJ2-4; 9 bases align to TRBD2. J was trimmed by 0 bases and V by 7 bases; bases with no gene match: 4. The CDR3 is 15 amino acids. CDR3 region: CASIPRGGAKNIQYF. For the CDR3, the DNA is TGTGCCAGCATCCCGCGGGGGGGAGCCAAAAACATTCAGTACTTC.

This clonotype was recorded at least ten times. V and J are TRBV12-5 and TRBJ2-1; the D gene could be TRBD1 or TRBD2 (5 bases each). The germline V gene encodes CDR1 LGHNT and CDR2 FRNRAP. Between the trimmed V and J ends, which lost 1 base and 5 bases, there was a span of 12 bases. CDR3 length: 15 amino acids. In nucleotides, the CDR3 is TGTGCTAGTGGTTTGGCTGATAGAGGGGACAATGAGCAGTTCTTC. It encodes CASGLADRGDNEQFF.

Ten or more counts support this clonotype. V gene TRBV30 combines with J gene TRBJ1-2; D is unresolved. This CDR3 has 13 amino acids. CDR1 is GTSNPN, CDR2 SVGIG, per germline (reference sequence). V lost 1 base and J lost 8, with 14 bases in between. The CDR3 DNA follows: TGTGCCTGGAGTGGCGGGCCAGGAGGAGGCTACACCTTC. Translating gives CAWSGGPGGGYTF.

Ten or more counts support this clonotype. The rearrangement uses TRBV27 and TRBJ2-2; D gene ambiguous. V was cut by 3 bases and J by 5 bases, with 10 bases left in between. CDR1 is MNHEY, CDR2 SMNVEV, per germline (reference sequence). This CDR3 contains 14 residues. CDR3 nucleotide sequence: TGTGCCAGCAGTTTTTATTCGACTACCGGGGAGCTGTTTTTT. This translates into CASSFYSTTGELFF.